A single sample gave rise to the 13 T cell receptor beta chains below, sequenced in a study of blood T cell repertoires in COVID-19. TCRdb keeps only in-frame clones here, not all; method: immunoSEQ multiplex PCR. The data hold about 140,000 clones, with more than 60% observed a single time. Input material: peripheral blood. The receptor source for this set is a woman aged 45-60 years with active or convalescent COVID-19.

The table lists this clone with a count of one. This sequence joins TRBV6-5 and TRBJ1-2; the match to TRBD1 covers 7 bases. The CDR3 has 15 residues. With V trimmed by 6 bases and J by 3 bases, 10 bases remained unmatched. Looked up from germline, CDR1 is MNHEY and CDR2 is SVGAGI. The CDR3 coding sequence is TGTGCCAGCAGAGCCACAGGGGCCAATTACTATGGCTACACCTTC. Translation: CASRATGANYYGYTF.

The chain links TRBV5-1 to TRBJ2-7; D unclear. Per the germline V gene, CDR1 is SGHRS and CDR2 is YFSETQ. Between the trimmed V and J ends, which lost 0 bases and 1 base, there was a span of 11 bases. The length of the CDR3 is 15 residues. CDR3 sequence: CASSLEAPGSYEQYF. CDR3 nucleotide sequence: TGCGCCAGCAGCTTGGAAGCACCCGGTTCCTACGAGCAGTACTTC.

The chain is built from TRBV3-1 (or the pseudogene TRBV3-2) and TRBJ2-1; 10 bases are a match to TRBD2. Germline V CDR1 and CDR2: LGHDT, YNNKEL (reference sequence). This CDR3 spans 15 amino acids. The J segment lost 13 bases and the V segment lost 2 bases, leaving 11 bases of the junction unmatched. In DNA, the CDR3 is TGTGCCAGCAGCCAATCAATGGCTAGCGGGAGAGTCCAGTTCTTC. It codes for CASSQSMASGRVQFF.

This chain connects TRBV27 to TRBJ1-2, with D perhaps matching TRBD1 (5 bases). The V end lost 4 bases, the J end lost 2 bases, and 11 bases lay between the germline ends. This CDR3 comprises 14 residues. Germline V lookup: CDR1 MNHEY, CDR2 SMNVEV (reference sequence). CDR3 nucleotides: TGTGCCAGCAGTTCAGGGATAAGGAACTATGGCTACACCTTC. Encoded protein: CASSSGIRNYGYTF.

This clone occurred once. For the CDR3, the DNA is TGTGCCAGTACCCTGGGGGGTATGAACACTGAAGCTTTCTTT. Its translation: CASTLGGMNTEAFF. V usage is TRBV19 and J usage is TRBJ1-1; TRBD1 might be the D (5 bases). The germline V gene has CDR1 LNHDA and CDR2 SQIVND (reference sequence). Trimming removed 7 bases from V and 0 bases from J, with 12 bases in between. CDR3 length equals 14 residues.

The rearrangement joins TRBV28 to TRBJ2-5; D is undetermined. Per the germline V gene, CDR1 is MDHEN and CDR2 is SYDVKM. Trimming shortened V by 6 bases and J by 2 bases, and 10 bases separated the two germline ends. The CDR3 has 13 amino acids. DNA of the CDR3: TGTGCCAGCAGCCCGCCAGGACAAGAGACCCAGTACTTC. Translation gives CASSPPGQETQYF.

The chain recombines TRBV28 with TRBJ2-6; 7 bases agree with TRBD1. Germline values: CDR1 MDHEN, CDR2 SYDVKM. CDR3 length: 17 residues. With V trimmed by 3 bases and J by 0 bases, 5 bases remained unmatched. The CDR3 sequence: CASSFPTGPSGANVLTF. CDR3 sequence (DNA): TGTGCCAGCAGTTTCCCGACAGGGCCCTCTGGGGCCAACGTCCTGACTTTC.

V and J are TRBV6-2 or TRBV6-3 and TRBJ1-3; D ambiguous. Trimming removed 2 bases from V and 0 bases from J, with 5 bases in between. CDR3 length: 14 residues. The germline V gene has CDR1 MNHEY and CDR2 SVGEGT. The CDR3 DNA reads as TGTGCCAGCAGTTACAGCTCCTCTGGAAACACCATATATTTT. This gives the protein CASSYSSSGNTIYF.

The chain employs TRBV5-1 and TRBJ2-1; 8 nucleotides align to TRBD2. V trimming: 4 bases; J trimming: 1 base; junction bases outside the gene matches: 16. The CDR3 is 19 residues long. CDR1 is SGHRS, CDR2 YFSETQ, per germline. The CDR3 nucleotides are TGCGCCAGCAGCCCCGGGAGGGGGGCCGGGGGGTCGTCCTACAATGAGCAGTTCTTC. It yields the protein CASSPGRGAGGSSYNEQFF.

The chain combines TRBV28 with TRBJ2-6, with a possible D match to TRBD1 (5 bases). This CDR3 comprises 15 residues. CDR1 is MDHEN, CDR2 SYDVKM, per germline. V lost 4 bases and J 4 bases, leaving 11 bases between the germline ends. This chain's CDR3 is CASSSTGSGANVLTF. CDR3 sequence (DNA): TGTGCCAGCAGTTCTACAGGATCCGGGGCCAACGTCCTGACTTTC.

The chain uses TRBV7-2 and TRBJ2-3; 7 positions match TRBD2. The CDR3 length is 17 residues. CDR1 is SGHTA and CDR2 is FQGNSA in the germline V gene. V lost 1 base and J lost 0; bases outside the gene matches: 7. CDR3 region: CASSLVPSGSSTDTQYF. In DNA form, the CDR3 reads TGTGCCAGCAGCTTAGTCCCTAGCGGTTCTAGCACAGATACGCAGTATTTT.

The chain uses TRBV5-6 and TRBJ1-2, with D possibly being TRBD1 (5 bases). The ends were cut back, 4 bases at V and 3 bases at J, with 10 bases in the middle. The CDR3 sequence is 13 residues long. The germline CDR1 and CDR2 sequences are SGHDT and YYEEEE. The CDR3 reads CASSPSRDYGYTF. As DNA, the CDR3 is TGTGCCAGCAGCCCCTCCAGGGACTATGGCTACACCTTC.

V is TRBV7-2 and J is TRBJ2-1, with D uncertain. Trimming removed 4 bases at V and 0 bases at J, with 10 bases between. Germline V CDR1 and CDR2: SGHTA, FQGNSA. This CDR3 has 15 amino acids. CDR3 protein: CASSSSPNSYNEQFF. Here the CDR3 DNA reads TGTGCCAGCAGCTCCTCCCCTAACTCCTACAATGAGCAGTTCTTC. Full variable domain (outside the CDR3, taken from reference TRBV7-2 and TRBJ2-1): GAGVSQSPSNKVTEKGKDVELRCDPISGHTALYWYRQSLGQGLEFLIYFQGNSAPDKSGLPSDRFSAERTGGSVSTLTIQRTQQEDSAVYLCASSSSPNSYNEQFFGPGTRLTVL.